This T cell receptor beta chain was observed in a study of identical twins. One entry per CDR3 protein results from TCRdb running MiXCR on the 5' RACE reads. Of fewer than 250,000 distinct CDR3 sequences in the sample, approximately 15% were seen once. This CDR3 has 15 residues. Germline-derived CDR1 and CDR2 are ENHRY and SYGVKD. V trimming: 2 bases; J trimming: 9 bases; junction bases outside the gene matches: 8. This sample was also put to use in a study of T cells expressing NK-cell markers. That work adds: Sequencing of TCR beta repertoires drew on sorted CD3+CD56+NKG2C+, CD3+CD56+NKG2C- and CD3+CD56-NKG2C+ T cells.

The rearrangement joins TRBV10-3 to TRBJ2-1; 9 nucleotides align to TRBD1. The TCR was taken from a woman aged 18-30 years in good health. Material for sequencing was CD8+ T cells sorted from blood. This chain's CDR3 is CAISEAGQGGGEQFF. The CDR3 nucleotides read TGTGCCATCAGTGAGGCGGGACAGGGTGGCGGTGAGCAGTTCTTC.